This passage covers 20 T cell receptor beta chains from one sample sequenced in a study of breast tumors, draining lymph nodes, adjacent tissues. MiXCR, run by TCRdb on the multiplex PCR reads, gives a single entry per CDR3 protein. The sample holds about 180,000 distinct CDR3 sequences, roughly 30% seen once. Axillary draining lymph nodes of breast cancer patients supplied the node samples. Material: axillary lymph node tissue. These receptors came from a female donor with breast cancer. Some clones in this sample may be carry-over from other donors' samples.

This clonotype occurred a few times. The chain combines TRBV27 with TRBJ2-3; D tentatively fits TRBD1 or TRBD2 (6 bases each). With 6 bases removed from V and 1 base from J, the gap between germline ends came to 11 bases. Germline V gene lookup returns CDR1 MNHEY and CDR2 SMNVEV (reference sequence). CDR3 size: 14 residues. The CDR3 loop is CASSDRRGTDTQYF. The CDR3, as DNA: TGTGCCAGCAGCGACAGGAGGGGCACAGATACGCAGTATTTT.

This chain links TRBV12-3 or TRBV12-4 with TRBJ2-5; D is undetermined. The CDR3 is made up of 13 amino acids. The germline V and J ends were trimmed by 4 bases and 9 bases, with 15 bases remaining between them. As DNA, the CDR3 is TGTGCCAGCAGTTCGTTTAGCAATCAGCCCCAGTACTTC. It specifies CASSSFSNQPQYF.

Remarks on this clonotype: This sequence may be a read error, since a much larger clone differs from it by one base. A read error is likely, as this CDR3 ends without the conserved phenylalanine or tryptophan. The chain is built from TRBV11-1 and TRBJ2-1; D remains ambiguous. Trimming took 1 base from V and 8 from J, leaving 6 bases between them. The CDR3 extends over 12 amino acids. Germline assignment: CDR1 SGHAT and CDR2 FQDESV (reference sequence). CDR3 region: CASSLGEYEQFS. Written as DNA, the CDR3 is TGTGCCAGCAGCTTAGGGGAATATGAGCAGTTCTCC.

This clonotype counts as medium-sized. This chain connects TRBV20-1 to TRBJ2-7, with D uncertain. This CDR3 spans 16 amino acids. The ends were cut back, 3 bases at V and 3 bases at J, with 21 bases in the middle. Germline CDR1 is DFQATT and CDR2 is SNEGSKA (reference sequence). CDR3 protein: CSASWSGLERVYEQYF. The DNA of the CDR3 is TGCAGTGCTAGTTGGTCTGGGCTCGAACGAGTCTACGAGCAGTACTTC.

As for this clonotype: A much larger clone is a single base away; this may be a read error. The genes are TRBV11-2 and TRBJ2-1, with TRBD1 matching 8 bases. J lost 6 bases, V lost 8 bases, and 12 bases had no gene match. The CDR3 contains 15 residues. Germline CDR1 SGHAT, CDR2 FQNNGV. DNA for the CDR3: TGTGCCAGCGGCTCCAGGACAGGGTCGGGCAATGAGCAGTTCTTC. It specifies CASGSRTGSGNEQFF.

CDR3 region: CATILTGGQISGNTIYF. Here the CDR3 DNA reads TGTGCCACCATCCTTACCGGGGGACAGATCTCTGGAAACACCATATATTTT. V usage is TRBV15 and J usage is TRBJ1-3, with TRBD1 matching over 7 bases. J gave up 0 bases and V 7 bases, and 12 bases lay outside the gene matches. Germline CDR1 and CDR2: LNHNV and YYDKDF (reference sequence). The CDR3 is made up of 17 amino acids. Variable domain in full (rest from reference TRBV15 and TRBJ1-3): DAMVIQNPRYQVTQFGKPVTLSCSQTLNHNVMYWYQQKSSQAPKLLFHYYDKDFNNEADTPDNFQSRRPNTSFCFLDIRSPGLGDTAMYLCATILTGGQISGNTIYFGEGSWLTVV.

This clonotype has ten or more counts. The CDR3 coding sequence is TGTGCCAGCAGGAAAGCAGATACGCAGTATTTT. This translates into CASRKADTQYF. The V and J genes are TRBV12-3 or TRBV12-4 and TRBJ2-3; D remains ambiguous. V gave up 6 bases and J gave up 4 bases, with 5 bases separating them. The CDR3 length is 11 residues.

This clonotype was detected a few times. This sequence joins TRBV15 and TRBJ1-1; D perhaps matches TRBD1 (6 bases). V lost 0 bases to trimming and J lost 8 bases, with 10 bases between them. Looked up from germline, CDR1 is LNHNV and CDR2 is YYDKDF (reference sequence). The CDR3 covers 13 residues. CDR3 sequence reads: CATSRDLGGEAFF. In nucleotides, the CDR3 is TGTGCCACCAGCAGAGATCTTGGGGGCGAAGCTTTCTTT.

In regard to this clonotype: This may be a read error, as it is one base from a much larger clone. The CDR3 carries no conserved terminal phenylalanine or tryptophan, so it likely arises from a read error. The CDR3 sequence is CATTDQGGNSNQPQHS. The CDR3 DNA is TGTGCCACCACCGACCAGGGAGGGAATAGCAATCAGCCCCAGCATTCT. This rearrangement joins TRBV19 to TRBJ1-5, with D possibly matching TRBD1 (5 bases). CDR1 LNHDA and CDR2 SQIVND come from the germline V gene (reference sequence). This CDR3 is built from 16 residues. V was clipped by 10 bases and J by 0 bases, with 19 bases between them.

Concerning this clonotype: A clone one base away is much larger, so this may be a read error. The gene calls are TRBV12-3 or TRBV12-4 and TRBJ1-6; TRBD1 matches at 7 bases. There are 20 residues in the CDR3. The CDR3 DNA follows: TGTGCCAGCGGTTTAGAGGCCCACGGCAGGGGGATTGTCCCCAATTCACCCCTCCACTTT. Translating it yields CASGLEAHGRGIVPNSPLHF.

This clonotype was counted at least ten times. The DNA for the CDR3 is TGTGCCAGCAGCCCTTGGACTAGCGGGCTTAGCACAGATACGCAGTATTTT. Translation gives CASSPWTSGLSTDTQYF. The chain carries TRBV9 and TRBJ2-3; 11 bases line up with TRBD2. Per the germline V gene, CDR1 is SGDLS and CDR2 is YYNGEE. The CDR3 loop spans 17 amino acids. The junction had 7 bases not matched to a gene; V was cut back by 4 bases and J by 0 bases.

This clonotype was found once. This chain connects TRBV6-5 to TRBJ1-3; D not certain. Germline CDR1 and CDR2: MNHEY and SVGAGI. Trimming stripped 8 bases from V and 4 bases from J, with 12 bases between. The CDR3 consists of 13 residues. CDR3 coding DNA: TGTGCCAGCGGCTCATTATCCGGAAACACCATATATTTT. Protein: CASGSLSGNTIYF.

This clonotype was picked up many times. CDR3 loop: CASSPGTGGYEQYF. The CDR3 DNA reads as TGTGCCAGCTCACCCGGGACAGGGGGCTACGAGCAGTACTTC. The chain couples TRBV18 to TRBJ2-7; TRBD1 agrees at 11 bases. The CDR3 covers 14 residues. After removal of 3 bases from V and 3 bases from J, the junction contained 1 base not matched to a gene. The germline V gene encodes CDR1 KGHSH and CDR2 LQKENI. The full variable domain, completed using reference TRBV18 and TRBJ2-7, is NAGVMQNPRHLVRRRGQEARLRCSPMKGHSHVYWYRQLPEEGLKFMVYLQKENIIDESGMPKERFSAEFPKEGPSILRIQQVVRGDSAAYFCASSPGTGGYEQYFGPGTRLTVT.

About this clonotype itself: A much larger clone differs from this one at a single base, so this may be a read error. The J gene is TRBJ2-2, the V gene TRBV4-1; TRBD2 might be the D (6 bases). The CDR3 is 15 residues long. Germline V gene lookup returns CDR1 MGHRA and CDR2 YSYEKL. The CDR3 nucleotides read TGCGCCAGCAGCGCGGTAGCGGCGAACACCGGGGAGCTGCTTTTT. The encoded protein is CASSAVAANTGELLF.

Details on this clonotype: Possible read error: a much larger clone is one base away. The CDR3 end shows no conserved phenylalanine or tryptophan, and so a read error is likely. J is TRBJ1-5 and V is TRBV6-6, with D maybe TRBD1 (5 bases). Trimming took 2 bases from V and 7 from J, leaving 12 bases between them. Germline CDR1 reads MNHNY; CDR2 reads SVGAGI (reference sequence). CDR3 length: 14 residues. The CDR3 DNA reads TGTGCCAGCAGTTACAAAAGGGGAGGGCAGCCCCAGCATGTT. This translates into CASSYKRGGQPQHV.

This clonotype was observed at least ten times. The J gene is TRBJ1-4, the V gene TRBV12-3 or TRBV12-4; D remains ambiguous. This CDR3 has 11 residues. Trimming removed 7 bases from V and 8 bases from J, with 8 bases in between. In nucleotides, the CDR3 is TGTGCCAGCAAAACCGACGAAAAACTGTTTTTT. As protein: CASKTDEKLFF.

Many counts were recorded for this clonotype. The chain carries TRBV4-2 and TRBJ2-2; a possible D gene is TRBD2 (6 bases). Per the germline V gene, CDR1 is LGHNA and CDR2 is YNFKEQ. V was shortened by 1 base and J by 0 bases, with 9 bases between the two germline ends. The CDR3 totals 16 residues. CDR3 nucleotide sequence: TGTGCCAGCAGCCAAGGGCCTAGCGCGAACACCGGGGAGCTGTTTTTT. Translating gives CASSQGPSANTGELFF.

The gene calls are TRBV7-2 and TRBJ2-5, with 7 bases matching TRBD2. V dropped 5 bases and J dropped 5; count of bases not matched to a gene: 8. Germline V CDR1 and CDR2: SGHTA, FQGNSA. CDR3 size: 14 residues. The DNA of the CDR3 is TGTGCCAGCAGCCACTGGGGGGGGACGGAGACCCAGTACTTC. Translating gives CASSHWGGTETQYF.

This clonotype has ten or more counts. The rearrangement uses TRBV6-5 and TRBJ2-1; perhaps TRBD2 as D (5 bases). The germline V gene has CDR1 MNHEY and CDR2 SVGAGI. The CDR3 is 15 amino acids. Trimming cost V 5 bases and J 9 bases, with 20 bases left between them. The CDR3 loop reads CASSRGRPATGEQFF. In DNA, the CDR3 is TGTGCCAGCAGTCGAGGGCGCCCCGCGACGGGTGAGCAGTTCTTC.

There are a few counts of this clonotype. The V and J genes are TRBV4-1 and TRBJ2-4, with 9 positions matching TRBD2. Germline V gene data show CDR1 as MGHRA and CDR2 as YSYEKL. The ends lost 2 bases at V and 6 bases at J; junction bases unmatched: 8. The CDR3 length is 16 residues. The CDR3: CASSQPRGGLVNIQYF. CDR3 sequence (DNA): TGCGCCAGCAGCCAACCGCGGGGGGGCCTTGTAAACATTCAGTACTTC.